These 16 T cell receptor beta chains were sequenced from one sample in a study of vaccination effects on CD4 cells after COVID-19 (dated by TCRdb to 2022 to 2024). After more than nine days of culture, CD4+ T cells were isolated with the EasySep CD4+ T cell isolation kit. Two doses of either the BNT162b2 or the mRNA-1273 mRNA SARS-CoV-2 vaccine were administered to participants. Antigens of these TCRs are unknown. The library was prepared using the immunoSEQ multiplex PCR assay. The immuneACCESS repertoire file appears here via TCRdb, limited to in-frame rearrangements. These files lack a portion of the clones; in checked studies, under half of the deficit traces to unresolved V genes, and the cause of the others is not known. For this sample the table gives under 55,000 clones, of which around 70% were detected only once. The ten top clones hold 7% of the sample. The sequencing here drew on CD4+ T cells from PBMCs cultured without peptide, taken after COVID-19 vaccination. These receptors were collected from a human donor who received a COVID-19 vaccine.

There are a few counts of this clone. The J gene is TRBJ1-3, the V gene TRBV9; D gene unclear. CDR1 is SGDLS and CDR2 is YYNGEE in the germline V gene. The V end lost 0 bases, the J end lost 2 bases, and 9 bases lay between the germline ends. The CDR3 extends over 15 amino acids. This CDR3 reads CASSVGSTAGNTIYF. DNA of the CDR3: TGTGCCAGCAGCGTAGGGAGCACAGCTGGAAACACCATATATTTT.

The chain uses TRBV29-1 and TRBJ2-1; 15 nucleotides agree with TRBD2. The CDR3 runs 13 residues. Germline V CDR1 and CDR2: SQVTM, ANQGSEA. The V segment lost 7 bases and the J segment 12 bases; nucleotides outside the gene matches: 7. The CDR3 DNA follows: TGCAGCGCCCGGACTAGCGGGAGGGCCAGGCAGTTCTTC. Translating it yields CSARTSGRARQFF.

The chain uses TRBV27 and TRBJ2-2, with D hard to call. Trimming shortened V by 3 bases and J by 5 bases, and 4 bases separated the two germline ends. The CDR3 length is 12 residues. Germline CDR1 is MNHEY and CDR2 is SMNVEV (reference sequence). CDR3 sequence reads: CASSFWTGELFF. The CDR3 region has the DNA TGTGCCAGCAGTTTCTGGACCGGGGAGCTGTTTTTT.

V and J are TRBV9 and TRBJ2-1, with D uncertain. V lost 4 bases to trimming and J lost 8 bases, with 19 bases between them. CDR1 is SGDLS, CDR2 YYNGEE, per germline. CDR3 length: 15 amino acids. The CDR3 nucleotides are TGTGCCAGCAGCAGACTTGGCCATCCTTCCCATGAGCAGTTCTTC. This translates into CASSRLGHPSHEQFF.

The CDR3 loop reads CATSDPSGTDTQYF. The CDR3 DNA follows: TGTGCCACCAGTGACCCTAGCGGAACAGATACGCAGTATTTT. V gene TRBV24-1 combines with J gene TRBJ2-3; 7 nucleotides align to TRBD2. The CDR3 is 14 residues long. From germline, CDR1 is KGHDR and CDR2 SFDVKD. Unmatched junction bases numbered 3, after V lost 4 bases and J lost 3 bases.

This clone was seen only a few times. The rearrangement joins TRBV7-9 to TRBJ1-4; D gene uncertain. CDR1 is SEHNR, CDR2 FQNEAQ, per germline (reference sequence). The CDR3 totals 13 residues. V gave up 1 base and J gave up 7 bases, with 7 bases separating them. This chain's CDR3 is CASSLGWGEKLFF. In nucleotides, the CDR3 is TGTGCCAGCAGCTTAGGCTGGGGTGAAAAACTGTTTTTT.

The chain carries TRBV18 and TRBJ2-2; D gene uncertain. This CDR3 has 12 residues. CDR1 KGHSH and CDR2 LQKENI come from the germline V gene. V lost 2 bases, J lost 4 bases, and 2 bases lay in between. The CDR3 DNA sequence: TGTGCCAGCTCACCAGGCACCGGGGAGCTGTTTTTT. Translating gives CASSPGTGELFF.

As DNA, the CDR3 is TGTGCCAGCAATTTGGGGGGACCCTACACCGGGGAGCTGTTTTTT. This sequence encodes CASNLGGPYTGELFF. J is TRBJ2-2 and V is TRBV6-5, with D tentatively TRBD2 (6 bases). The CDR3 contains 15 residues. Trimming removed 7 bases from V and 3 bases from J, with 15 bases in between. The germline CDR1 and CDR2 sequences are MNHEY and SVGAGI.

This chain links TRBV5-4 with TRBJ2-7, with 7 positions matching TRBD2. CDR3 length: 13 amino acids. CDR1 and CDR2 (germline): SGHNT, YYREEE (reference sequence). The J segment lost 4 bases and the V segment lost 3 bases, leaving 4 bases of the junction unmatched. CDR3 amino acids: CASSWGTTYEQYF. The CDR3 coding sequence is TGTGCCAGCAGCTGGGGGACTACTTACGAGCAGTACTTC.

This chain links TRBV7-9 with TRBJ2-2, with 7 bases identical to TRBD1. Germline CDR1 is SEHNR and CDR2 is FQNEAQ (reference sequence). There are 13 residues in the CDR3. V dropped 5 bases and J dropped 6; count of bases not matched to a gene: 3. CDR3 sequence reads: CASSPQGAGELFF. The CDR3 coding sequence is TGTGCCAGCAGCCCCCAGGGGGCCGGGGAGCTGTTTTTT.

This sequence joins TRBV2 and TRBJ2-5; D not resolved. This CDR3 contains 17 residues. Trimming took 7 bases from V and 2 from J, leaving 23 bases between them. Germline CDR1 reads SNHLY; CDR2 reads FYNNEI. The CDR3 DNA reads as TGTGCCAGCATAACGGTAGACCCCCTACTGCCTCAAGAGACCCAGTACTTC. It specifies CASITVDPLLPQETQYF.

The chain joins TRBV6-2 or TRBV6-3 to TRBJ2-7; D assignment may be TRBD1 or TRBD2 (5 bases each). With 2 bases removed from V and 1 base from J, the gap between germline ends came to 15 bases. The CDR3 length is 16 residues. CDR1 is MNHEY, CDR2 SVGEGT, per germline. This chain's CDR3 is CASSYIDRGSSYEQYF. The CDR3 region has the DNA TGTGCCAGCAGTTACATCGACAGAGGGTCTTCCTACGAGCAGTACTTC.

This chain connects TRBV29-1 to TRBJ2-7; 14 nucleotides align to TRBD2. Germline lookup yields CDR1 SQVTM and CDR2 ANQGSEA. J gave up 9 bases and V 6 bases, and 10 bases lay outside the gene matches. The CDR3 length is 14 residues. The CDR3 sequence is CSVDTGTSGGRQYF. The DNA of the CDR3 is TGCAGCGTCGACACCGGGACTAGCGGGGGAAGGCAGTACTTC.

The genes are TRBV23-1 and TRBJ1-3, with TRBD1 matching over 7 bases. TRBV23-1 is identified as an open reading frame with a role that is uncertain. The trim removed 7 bases at V and 4 bases at J, leaving 13 bases unmatched. This CDR3 comprises 16 residues. The CDR3 is CASMVGGGHRGNTIYF. CDR3 in DNA: TGCGCCAGCATGGTAGGGGGCGGCCACAGGGGAAACACCATATATTTT.

The sample holds a few counts of this clone. The V gene is TRBV2, the J gene TRBJ1-6; unclear D gene. Germline lookup yields CDR1 SNHLY and CDR2 FYNNEI. CDR3 length: 16 residues. Trimming cost V 2 bases and J 7 bases, with 15 bases left between them. In DNA, the CDR3 is TGTGCCAGCAGTGAACAAGTTCCACAGAACAATTCACCCCTCCACTTT. It encodes CASSEQVPQNNSPLHF.

The V gene is TRBV9, the J gene TRBJ2-5, with TRBD1 matching 8 bases. From germline, CDR1 is SGDLS and CDR2 YYNGEE. This CDR3 is 14 amino acids long. V was pared by 2 bases and J by 4 bases, with 4 bases of the junction left unmatched. The DNA of the CDR3 is TGTGCCAGCAGCGTCGGGACAGGCCTAGAGACCCAGTACTTC. This gives the protein CASSVGTGLETQYF.